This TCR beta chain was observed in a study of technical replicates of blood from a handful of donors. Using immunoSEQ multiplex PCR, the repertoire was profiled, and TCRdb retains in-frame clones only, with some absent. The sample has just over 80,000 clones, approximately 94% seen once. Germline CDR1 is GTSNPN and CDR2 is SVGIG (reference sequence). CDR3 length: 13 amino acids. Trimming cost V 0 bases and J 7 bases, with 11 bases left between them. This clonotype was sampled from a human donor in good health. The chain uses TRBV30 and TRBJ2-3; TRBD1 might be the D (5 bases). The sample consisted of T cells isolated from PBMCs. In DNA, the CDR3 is TGTGCCTGGAGTGTAGGGGCCTTGAATACGCAGTATTTT. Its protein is CAWSVGALNTQYF.